The rows below give T cell receptor beta chains drawn from one sample of a study of shared clonotypes between healthy human individuals. Repertoires were generated with immunoSEQ multiplex PCR, while TCRdb's copy carries only in-frame clones and drops some. The table lists millions of clones, more than 90% of them singletons. Specimen: naive CD4+ T cells sorted from blood. These receptors originate from a man between 18 and 29 years old in good health. Each CDR3 is given with its conserved first and last residue.

J | V | CDR3
TRBJ2-7 | TRBV29-1 | CSVDDGLGQYF
TRBJ2-5 | TRBV19 | CASSHRGREETQYF
TRBJ2-2 | TRBV28 | CASSFWGVRTGELFF
TRBJ1-4 | TRBV2 | CASSNHREANEKLFF
TRBJ2-2 | TRBV7-7 | CASSASGGPTGELFF
TRBJ2-1 | TRBV5-6 | CASSSSRGRNEQFF
TRBJ1-1 | TRBV11-3 | CASSLSGGLTEAFF
TRBJ2-5 | TRBV6-5 | CASRPRQGARETQYF
TRBJ1-5 | TRBV2 | CASSGQGNQPQHF
TRBJ2-2 | TRBV6-5 | CASTRQGPGELFF
TRBJ2-3 | TRBV10-3 | CASISGSTDTQYF
TRBJ2-1 | TRBV4-3 | CASSQDPGLAGQYNEQFF
TRBJ1-5 | TRBV19 | CASRKGQGNQPQHF
TRBJ2-7 | TRBV6-5 | CASLMNAEQYF
TRBJ2-5 | TRBV5-1 | CASSWGTSGRETQYF
TRBJ1-2 | TRBV5-5 | CASSSGPENYGYTF
TRBJ2-7 | TRBV6-5 | CASSLGALEQYF
TRBJ1-3 | TRBV28 | CASSDTGVSGNTIYF
TRBJ1-1 | TRBV28 | CASRSQGPAEAFF
TRBJ2-3 | TRBV7-9 | CASSLRIRRGAGAVDTQYF
TRBJ2-7 | TRBV19 | CASSPWTGAVYEQYF
TRBJ2-3 | TRBV19 | CASSMGLERTDTQYF
TRBJ1-1 | TRBV19 | CASSLTQVSYPKLFF
TRBJ1-4 | TRBV6-5 | CASRDWGDEEKLFF
TRBJ2-2 | TRBV11-3 | CASSSGGTNTGELFF
TRBJ2-6 | TRBV5-1 | CASSWSPSGDTSGANVLTF
TRBJ2-3 | TRBV15 | CATSRDRLGFQTDTQYF
TRBJ2-5 | TRBV6-6 | CASSYGGTGGETQYF
TRBJ2-2 | TRBV5-4 | CASSLRSGVNTGELFF
TRBJ2-6 | TRBV28 | CASVGSQISGANVLTF
TRBJ2-3 | TRBV9 | CASSVSRTSGDTSTDTQYF
TRBJ1-6 | TRBV7-8 | CASSRPPQGGDSPLHF
TRBJ2-2 | TRBV19 | CASSIQGLNTGELFF
TRBJ1-2 | TRBV10-2 | CASGIDRGGYGYTF
TRBJ2-6 | TRBV5-1 | CASSLEGDSGANVLTF
TRBJ2-3 | TRBV21-1 | CASSKRRGDTQYF
TRBJ2-7 | TRBV7-2 | CASSSRPGQGAYEQYF
TRBJ1-3 | TRBV5-1 | CASSPRTGDSGNTIYF
TRBJ1-1 | TRBV30 | CAWSVGANTEAFF
TRBJ1-3 | TRBV6-1 | CASGPGSGNTIYF
TRBJ1-6 | TRBV18 | CASSPPGARTQHPFNSPLHF
TRBJ1-1 | TRBV10-3 | CAIRPTGGRSTEAFF
TRBJ2-1 | TRBV5-3 | CARSPPGDYNEQFF
TRBJ2-2 | TRBV5-4 | CASSLRIAGGRTGELFF
TRBJ2-1 | TRBV11-3 | CASSQRTGLKEQFF
TRBJ2-2 | TRBV5-1 | CASSLSGAQPGGELFF
TRBJ2-7 | TRBV5-4 | CASSLAGTNNEQYF
TRBJ1-3 | TRBV5-6 | CASSSSGFSGNTIYF
TRBJ2-7 | TRBV29-1 | CSVGWRAGEQYF
TRBJ2-5 | TRBV6-5 | CASSLIGTLFQTQYF
TRBJ2-7 | TRBV4-3 | CASSQEAREPSYEQYF
TRBJ2-1 | TRBV6-4 | CASIELTSPKQFF
TRBJ2-7 | TRBV15 | CATSGGLANGQYF
TRBJ2-3 | TRBV5-4 | CASSLDSPTDTQYF
TRBJ1-1 | TRBV7-2 | CASSFRQMNTEAFF